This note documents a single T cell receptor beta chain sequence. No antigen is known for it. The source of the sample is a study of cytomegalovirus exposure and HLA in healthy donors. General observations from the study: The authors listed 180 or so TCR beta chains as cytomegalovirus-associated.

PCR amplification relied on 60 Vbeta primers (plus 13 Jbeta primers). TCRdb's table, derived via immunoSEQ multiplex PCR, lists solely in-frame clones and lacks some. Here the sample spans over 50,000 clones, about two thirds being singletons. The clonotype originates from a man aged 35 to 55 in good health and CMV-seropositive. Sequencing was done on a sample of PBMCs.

The CDR3 loop reads CASRLDPGYGYTF. The CDR3 coding sequence is TGTGCCAGCAGGCTGGATCCAGGGTATGGCTACACCTTC. This chain connects TRBV7-2 to TRBJ1-2, with D maybe TRBD1 (5 bases). CDR3 length: 13 residues. V was pared by 6 bases and J by 5 bases, with 13 bases between. The germline V gene encodes CDR1 SGHTA and CDR2 FQGNSA.